These 19 T cell receptor beta chains came from one sample sequenced in a study of T cell changes during pregnancy in multiple sclerosis (dated 2019 in TCRdb). Libraries came from the immunoSEQ multiplex PCR assay. The table was pulled from immuneACCESS by TCRdb, which kept in-frame rearrangements only. Such tables lose some clones; where checked, under half of the loss comes from unresolved V genes, and the rest has no known cause. Present in this sample are around 48,000 clones, 88% of which were seen just once. Of the sample, 0.95% to 1.5% is held by the ten largest clones. The sequencing used CD4+ T cells from peripheral blood mononuclear cells, collected in the second trimester of pregnancy. The receptors shown here come from a female donor with multiple sclerosis, enrolled in a pregnancy study.

The chain combines TRBV4-3 with TRBJ1-4, with D possibly being TRBD1 (6 bases). The CDR3 sequence is 16 residues long. The V gene lost 3 bases and the J gene lost 3 bases, with 14 bases spanning the gap. Germline V gives CDR1 LGHNA, CDR2 YSLEER. DNA for the CDR3: TGCGCCAGCAGCCACCTAAGAGGGGGTGCTAATGAAAAACTGTTTTTT. Its protein product is CASSHLRGGANEKLFF.

This chain joins TRBV5-1 and TRBJ1-1; TRBD1 is a possible D gene (5 bases). In germline, CDR1 is SGHRS, CDR2 YFSETQ. With 0 bases removed from V and 7 bases from J, the gap between germline ends came to 10 bases. This CDR3 region has 13 residues. The CDR3 spells CASSLGVGREAFF. The CDR3 bases are TGCGCCAGCAGCTTGGGGGTGGGGCGTGAAGCTTTCTTT.

The chain joins TRBV27 to TRBJ2-3, with 7 bases matching TRBD1. Germline V gene lookup returns CDR1 MNHEY and CDR2 SMNVEV (reference sequence). There are 17 residues in the CDR3. With V trimmed by 4 bases and J by 2 bases, 12 bases remained unmatched. The CDR3 DNA is TGTGCCAGCAGTTCGCACAAGACAGGGACGTCCACAGATACGCAGTATTTT. Its protein is CASSSHKTGTSTDTQYF.

The chain links TRBV29-1 to TRBJ1-1; weak D call: TRBD1 (6 bases). This CDR3 has 13 amino acids. Germline V gene lookup returns CDR1 SQVTM and CDR2 ANQGSEA. Trimming removed 6 bases from V and 5 bases from J, with 16 bases in between. CDR3 bases: TGCAGCGTAAACCGGGACATGGAGACTGAAGCTTTCTTT. Its protein product is CSVNRDMETEAFF.

The chain employs TRBV5-4 and TRBJ2-1; 14 bases fit TRBD2. In germline, CDR1 is SGHNT, CDR2 YYREEE (reference sequence). The CDR3 spans 16 residues. Trimming at V came to 4 bases and at J to 10 bases, leaving 10 bases not matched to a gene. The CDR3 loop reads CASSGGLAGGLGEQFF. The CDR3 coding sequence is TGTGCCAGCAGCGGCGGACTAGCGGGAGGTCTTGGGGAGCAGTTCTTC.

The J gene is TRBJ1-1, the V gene TRBV10-1, with TRBD1 identical over 8 bases. Germline V gene data show CDR1 as WNHNN and CDR2 as SYGVQD (reference sequence). CDR3 length: 14 amino acids. V shed 3 bases, J shed 6 bases, and the junction held 6 bases outside the gene matches. CDR3 residues: CASSDRDRRSEAFF. The CDR3 DNA sequence: TGCGCCAGCAGTGATCGGGACAGGCGCTCTGAAGCTTTCTTT.

This clone was seen just once. The chain recombines TRBV5-6 with TRBJ2-5, with D unresolved. V was shortened by 0 bases and J by 4 bases, with 7 bases between the two germline ends. Germline-derived CDR1 and CDR2 are SGHDT and YYEEEE. This CDR3 region has 13 residues. The CDR3 loop reads CASSLGVSETQYF. DNA of the CDR3: TGTGCCAGCAGCTTGGGAGTTTCAGAGACCCAGTACTTC.

A single count supports this clone. The chain recombines TRBV18 with TRBJ1-5; TRBD1 aligns across 11 bases. In germline, CDR1 is KGHSH, CDR2 LQKENI. Trimming removed 6 bases from V and 7 bases from J; junction bases left unmatched: 5. The CDR3 consists of 14 residues. CDR3 residues: CASSSGQGGQPQHF. CDR3 in DNA: TGTGCCAGCTCGTCGGGACAGGGGGGACAGCCCCAGCATTTT.

V gene TRBV7-9 combines with J gene TRBJ2-3; TRBD2 is a possible D gene (6 bases). Germline lookup yields CDR1 SEHNR and CDR2 FQNEAQ (reference sequence). The V end was cut by 3 bases, the J end by 14 bases, with 18 bases between. This CDR3 has 13 amino acids. As DNA, the CDR3 is TGTGCCAGCAGCTTGATTCCGTCGGAGGGCCCGTATTTT. Translated, it gives CASSLIPSEGPYF.

This chain connects TRBV7-2 to TRBJ2-7, with unresolved D. Between the trimmed V and J ends, which lost 5 bases and 2 bases, there was a span of 4 bases. Germline V gene data show CDR1 as SGHTA and CDR2 as FQGNSA. This CDR3 has 11 residues. DNA for the CDR3: TGTGCCAGCAGCCCTGCCTACGAGCAGTACTTC. Protein product: CASSPAYEQYF.

The chain combines TRBV18 with TRBJ1-5; no firm D call. The length of the CDR3 is 14 residues. Trimming shortened V by 6 bases and J by 3 bases, and 12 bases separated the two germline ends. Germline lookup yields CDR1 KGHSH and CDR2 LQKENI. The CDR3 nucleotides read TGTGCCAGCTCGCGCGGGCCTCTCAATCAGCCCCAGCATTTT. Amino acids: CASSRGPLNQPQHF.

The chain uses TRBV7-2 and TRBJ2-2; D gene uncertain. From germline, CDR1 is SGHTA and CDR2 FQGNSA. CDR3 length: 13 residues. V was pared by 5 bases and J by 6 bases, with 10 bases between. The CDR3 region is CASSRVRSGELFF. The CDR3 bases are TGTGCCAGCAGCCGAGTTCGGTCCGGGGAGCTGTTTTTT.

The rearrangement uses TRBV6-6 and TRBJ2-3, with 10 nucleotides matching TRBD1. CDR1 and CDR2 from the germline V gene are MNHNY and SVGAGI (reference sequence). V shed 5 bases and J 4 bases; nucleotides not matched to a gene: 3. The CDR3 is 14 residues long. CDR3 sequence reads: CASSRQGAADTQYF. The DNA of the CDR3 is TGTGCCAGCAGTCGACAGGGGGCAGCAGATACGCAGTATTTT.

The V and J genes are TRBV5-4 and TRBJ1-1, with TRBD1 identical over 10 bases. This CDR3 has 14 amino acids. The V and J ends lost 3 bases and 1 base, in that order; junction bases with no gene match: 0. The germline CDR1 and CDR2 sequences are SGHNT and YYREEE (reference sequence). The CDR3 DNA reads as TGTGCCAGCAGCTGGACAGGGGGGAACACTGAAGCTTTCTTT. Its translation: CASSWTGGNTEAFF.

This chain joins TRBV4-2 and TRBJ1-3; D possibly corresponds to TRBD1 (6 bases). From germline, CDR1 is LGHNA and CDR2 YNFKEQ. The CDR3 has 16 residues. V was clipped by 0 bases and J by 4 bases, with 13 bases between them. CDR3 nucleotides: TGTGCCAGCAGCCAAGAAAAAACAGGGTCCGGAAACACCATATATTTT. This gives the protein CASSQEKTGSGNTIYF.

The chain links TRBV12-5 to TRBJ1-4; 9 bases are a match to TRBD1. J was trimmed by 8 bases and V by 5 bases; bases with no gene match: 12. CDR1 LGHNT and CDR2 FRNRAP come from the germline V gene. CDR3 length equals 16 residues. In nucleotides, the CDR3 is TGTGCTAGTGGTCCAAGTACCGGGACAGGGCACGAAAAACTGTTTTTT. Translation gives CASGPSTGTGHEKLFF.

The chain employs TRBV9 and TRBJ2-7, with TRBD1 matching 10 bases. The V gene's germline CDR1 is SGDLS and CDR2 YYNGEE. The CDR3 length is 15 residues. V lost 3 bases to trimming and J lost 3 bases; unmatched junction nucleotides: 6. CDR3 DNA: TGTGCCAGCAGCGAGGGACAGGGGAGATTCTACGAGCAGTACTTC. Amino acids: CASSEGQGRFYEQYF.

In nucleotides, the CDR3 is TGCGCCAGCAGCGCGTCCCGGGACAGGGGAGACATTCAGTACTTC. It specifies CASSASRDRGDIQYF. The V call is TRBV5-1, the J call TRBJ2-4, with 10 bases matching TRBD1. In germline, CDR1 is SGHRS, CDR2 YFSETQ. This CDR3 contains 15 residues. V trimming: 4 bases; J trimming: 8 bases; junction bases outside the gene matches: 9.

The chain employs TRBV10-1 and TRBJ2-5; tentatively, D is TRBD2 (6 bases). The CDR3 has 15 amino acids. Between the trimmed V and J ends, which lost 5 bases and 5 bases, there was a span of 18 bases. In germline, CDR1 is WNHNN, CDR2 SYGVQD (reference sequence). Here the CDR3 DNA reads TGCGCCAGCAGTCGGGACTCCGGCGGTTTGGAGACCCAGTACTTC. This codes for CASSRDSGGLETQYF.